The entry below describes one T cell receptor (beta chain). Its target is unknown. Other DNA sequences in the same sample also yield this CDR3. Clones were sequenced by immunoSEQ multiplex PCR, and TCRdb holds only the in-frame ones, with some missing. The sample holds about 140,000 clones; about 90% are singletons and the top ten take less than 3.5%. This sample was taken from a study of cytomegalovirus exposure and HLA in healthy donors. Study-level information: In a later analysis, the roughly 120 validation repertoires were reported to have used the same platform as the roughly 670 first-cohort repertoires. Study-wide results and limits: Among TCR beta chains, those listed as cytomegalovirus-associated numbered approximately 150. There were some public TCRs occurring in many donors, but most TCR sequences were rare. Reports credit the classifier with highly specific, highly sensitive diagnosis of cytomegalovirus status.

This CDR3 contains 15 residues. The germline V gene has CDR1 MRHNA and CDR2 SNTAGT. V lost 5 bases to trimming and J lost 2 bases; unmatched junction nucleotides: 7. This chain uses TRBV6-4 with TRBJ2-3, with 7 bases fitting TRBD2. This TCR derives from a young man in good health and CMV-seronegative. The specimen was PBMCs. The CDR3 reads CASSPGLADTDTQYF. The CDR3 nucleotides read TGTGCCAGCAGTCCCGGCCTAGCGGACACAGATACGCAGTATTTT.